This T cell receptor beta chain was documented in a study of CD8 T cells in ankylosing spondylitis. TCRdb reprocessed the 5' RACE reads via MiXCR and lists one record per CDR3 protein. The data contain roughly 230,000 distinct CDR3 sequences, 8% to 10% of them seen just once; the ten biggest clones take up 4.5% to 5%. V gave up 4 bases and J gave up 5 bases, with 8 bases separating them. The CDR3 is 12 residues long. Germline lookup yields CDR1 DFQATT and CDR2 SNEGSKA (reference sequence). This clonotype was recorded many times. The receptor was derived from a female donor with ankylosing spondylitis or in good health (not recorded which). The sample was blood, either unsorted or a sorted T cell fraction (not recorded which). The rearrangement links TRBV20-1 to TRBJ2-2; D unresolved. DNA for the CDR3: TGCAGTGCTATCATGGGGACCGGGGAGCTGTTTTTT. Translation: CSAIMGTGELFF.